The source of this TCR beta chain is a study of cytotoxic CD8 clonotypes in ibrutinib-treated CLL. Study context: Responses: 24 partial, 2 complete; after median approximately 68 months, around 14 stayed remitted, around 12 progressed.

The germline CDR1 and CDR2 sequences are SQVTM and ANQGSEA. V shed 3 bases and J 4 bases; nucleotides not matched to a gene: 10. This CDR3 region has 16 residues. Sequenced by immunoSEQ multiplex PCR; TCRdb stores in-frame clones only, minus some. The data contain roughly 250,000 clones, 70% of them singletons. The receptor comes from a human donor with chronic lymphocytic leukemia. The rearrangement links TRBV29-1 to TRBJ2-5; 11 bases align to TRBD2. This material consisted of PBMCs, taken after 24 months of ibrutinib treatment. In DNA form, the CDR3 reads TGCAGCGTTGAGACTAGCGGGACCGGACGGGCAGAGACCCAGTACTTC. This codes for CSVETSGTGRAETQYF.